The sequence of this TCR beta chain was determined in a study of type 1 regulatory T cells. For the study at large: An in vitro protocol generated T-allo10, a Tr1-enriched, alloantigen-specific CD4 T cell product.

TCRdb reprocessed the reads with MiXCR, giving one entry per CDR3 protein. Of some 100,000 distinct CDR3 sequences listed, around 30% were seen once; the top ten hold 2% to 2.5%. CDR1 SGHVS and CDR2 FQNEAQ come from the germline V gene. This CDR3 region has 12 residues. Trimming shortened V by 4 bases and J by 9 bases, and 10 bases separated the two germline ends. The sequencing input was CD4+ T cells, either the whole sample or a sorted fraction (not recorded which). The rearrangement links TRBV7-8 to TRBJ2-1, with a tentative D call TRBD2 (5 bases). The sequence was obtained from a human donor in good health. This CDR3 reads CASSSGKVEQFF. The CDR3 bases are TGTGCCAGCAGCTCCGGGAAAGTTGAGCAGTTCTTC.